This TCR beta chain was sequenced in a study of T cell responses to AZD1222 COVID-19 vaccine. Study-wide findings and caveats: Spike-specific TCR breadth and depth rose after two AZD1222 doses. Clonal diversity was possibly underestimated; the donors were predominantly white British and more often female. Baseline seropositivity characterized only six AZD1222 recipients.

As to this clone: Its antigen is currently unknown.

Repertoires were generated with immunoSEQ multiplex PCR, while TCRdb's copy carries only in-frame clones and drops some. Here the sample spans 45,000 to 55,000 clones, approximately 79% being singletons. The sample here was peripheral blood, taken on day 0 of AZD1222 vaccination. The clonotype originates from an adult in good health.

CDR3 in DNA: TGTGCCAGCACCCCACAGGGTAGGGGAAACACCATATATTTT. Translated, it gives CASTPQGRGNTIYF. J is TRBJ1-3 and V is TRBV6-5; the D gene is possibly TRBD1 (6 bases). V was trimmed by 7 bases and J by 4 bases, leaving 14 bases between them. The length of the CDR3 is 14 residues. Germline-derived CDR1 and CDR2 are MNHEY and SVGAGI.